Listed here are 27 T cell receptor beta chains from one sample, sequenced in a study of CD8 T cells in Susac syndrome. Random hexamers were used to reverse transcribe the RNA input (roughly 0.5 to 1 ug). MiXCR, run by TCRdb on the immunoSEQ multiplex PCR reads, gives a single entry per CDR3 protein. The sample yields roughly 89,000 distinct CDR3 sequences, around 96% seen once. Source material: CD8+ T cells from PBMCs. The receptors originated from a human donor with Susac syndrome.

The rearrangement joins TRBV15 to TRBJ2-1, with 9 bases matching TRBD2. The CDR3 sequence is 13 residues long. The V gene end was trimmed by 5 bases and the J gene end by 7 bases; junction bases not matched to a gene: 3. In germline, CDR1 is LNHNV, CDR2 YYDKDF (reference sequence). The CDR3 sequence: CATSAGGTNEQFF. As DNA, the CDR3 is TGTGCCACCAGCGCGGGGGGGACGAATGAGCAGTTCTTC.

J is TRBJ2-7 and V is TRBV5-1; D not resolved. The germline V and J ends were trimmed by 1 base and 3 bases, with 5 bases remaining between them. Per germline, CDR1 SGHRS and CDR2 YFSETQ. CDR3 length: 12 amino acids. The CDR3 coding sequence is TGCGCCAGCAGCTTGAGTGACTACGAGCAGTACTTC. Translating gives CASSLSDYEQYF. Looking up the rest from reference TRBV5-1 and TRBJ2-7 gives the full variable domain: KAGVTQTPRYLIKTRGQQVTLSCSPISGHRSVSWYQQTPGQGLQFLFEYFSETQRNKGNFPGRFSGRQFSNSRSEMNVSTLELGDSALYLCASSLSDYEQYFGPGTRLTVT.

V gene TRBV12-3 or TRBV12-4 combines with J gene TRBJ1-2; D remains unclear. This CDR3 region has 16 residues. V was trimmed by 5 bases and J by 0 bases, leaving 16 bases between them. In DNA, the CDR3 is TGTGCCAGCAGTCCTCACCCGGACGGGACTAACTATGGCTACACCTTC. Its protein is CASSPHPDGTNYGYTF.

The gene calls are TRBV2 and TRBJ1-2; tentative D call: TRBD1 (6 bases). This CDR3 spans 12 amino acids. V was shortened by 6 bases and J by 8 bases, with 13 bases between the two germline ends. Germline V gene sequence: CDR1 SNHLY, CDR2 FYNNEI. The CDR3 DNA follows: TGTGCCAGCAGGAGGGGGACGCAGGGCTACACCTTC. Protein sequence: CASRRGTQGYTF.

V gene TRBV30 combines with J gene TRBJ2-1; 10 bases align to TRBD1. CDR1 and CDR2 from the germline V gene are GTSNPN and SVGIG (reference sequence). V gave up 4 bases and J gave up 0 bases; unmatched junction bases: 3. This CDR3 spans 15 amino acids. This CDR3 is CAWKGQGSSYNEQFF. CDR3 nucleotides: TGTGCCTGGAAGGGACAGGGGAGCTCCTACAATGAGCAGTTCTTC.

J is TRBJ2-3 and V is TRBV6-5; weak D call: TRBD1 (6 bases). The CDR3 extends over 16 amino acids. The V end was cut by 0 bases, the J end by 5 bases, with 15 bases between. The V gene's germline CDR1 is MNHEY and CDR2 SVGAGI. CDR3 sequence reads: CASSYSGKQGRDTQYF. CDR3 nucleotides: TGTGCCAGCAGTTACTCCGGGAAACAGGGTAGAGATACGCAGTATTTT.

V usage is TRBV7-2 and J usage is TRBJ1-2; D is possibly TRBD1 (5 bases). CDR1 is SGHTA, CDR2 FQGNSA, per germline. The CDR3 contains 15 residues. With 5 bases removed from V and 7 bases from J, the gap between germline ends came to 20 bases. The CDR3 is CASSPEAGLVGGYTF. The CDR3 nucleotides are TGTGCCAGCAGCCCCGAGGCAGGGCTGGTTGGTGGCTACACCTTC.

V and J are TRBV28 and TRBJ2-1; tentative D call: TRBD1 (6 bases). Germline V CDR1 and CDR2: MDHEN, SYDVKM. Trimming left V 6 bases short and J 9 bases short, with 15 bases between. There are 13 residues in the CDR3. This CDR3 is CASRLGGTVEQFF. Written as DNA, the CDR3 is TGTGCCAGCAGGCTAGGGGGAACCGTTGAGCAGTTCTTC.

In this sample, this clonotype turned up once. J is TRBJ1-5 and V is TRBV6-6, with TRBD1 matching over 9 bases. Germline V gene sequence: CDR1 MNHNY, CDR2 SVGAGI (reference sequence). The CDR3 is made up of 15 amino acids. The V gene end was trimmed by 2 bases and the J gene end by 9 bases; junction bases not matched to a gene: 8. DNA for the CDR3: TGTGCCAGCAGTTACCGCCGGGACAGGGTGACGCCCCAGCATTTT. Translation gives CASSYRRDRVTPQHF.

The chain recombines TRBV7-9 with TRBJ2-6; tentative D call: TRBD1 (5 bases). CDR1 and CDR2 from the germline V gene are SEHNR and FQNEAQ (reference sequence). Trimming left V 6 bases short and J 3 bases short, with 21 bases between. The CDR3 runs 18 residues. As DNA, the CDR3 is TGTGCCAGCAGGTCACGCAGGGATAGAAGACTTGGGGCCAACGTCCTGACTTTC. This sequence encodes CASRSRRDRRLGANVLTF. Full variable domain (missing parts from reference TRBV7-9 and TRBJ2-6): DTGVSQNPRHKITKRGQNVTFRCDPISEHNRLYWYRQTLGQGPEFLTYFQNEAQLEKSRLLSDRFSAERPKGSFSTLEIQRTEQGDSAMYLCASRSRRDRRLGANVLTFGAGSRLTVL.

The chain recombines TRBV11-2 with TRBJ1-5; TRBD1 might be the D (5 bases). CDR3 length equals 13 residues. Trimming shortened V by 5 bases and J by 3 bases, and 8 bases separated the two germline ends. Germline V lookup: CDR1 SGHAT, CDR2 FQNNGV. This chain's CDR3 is CASSRQTNQPQHF. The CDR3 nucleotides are TGTGCCAGCAGCCGACAGACCAATCAGCCCCAGCATTTT.

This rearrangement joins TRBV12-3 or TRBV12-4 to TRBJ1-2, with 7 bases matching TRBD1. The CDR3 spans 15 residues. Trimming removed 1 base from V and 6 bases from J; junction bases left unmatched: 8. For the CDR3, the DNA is TGTGCCAGCAGTTTAGTACAGGGGCCGTTCGATGGCTACACCTTC. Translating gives CASSLVQGPFDGYTF.

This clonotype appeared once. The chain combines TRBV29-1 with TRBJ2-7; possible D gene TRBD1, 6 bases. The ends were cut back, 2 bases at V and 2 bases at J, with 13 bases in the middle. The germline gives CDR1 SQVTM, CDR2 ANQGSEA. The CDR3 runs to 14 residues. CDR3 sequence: CSVETAGEPYEQYF. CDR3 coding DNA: TGCAGCGTTGAAACCGCAGGGGAACCCTACGAGCAGTACTTC.

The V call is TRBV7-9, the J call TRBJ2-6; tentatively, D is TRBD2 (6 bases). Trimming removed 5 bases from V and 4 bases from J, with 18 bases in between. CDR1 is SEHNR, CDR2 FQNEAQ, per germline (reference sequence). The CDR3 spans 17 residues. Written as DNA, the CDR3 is TGTGCCAGCAGCCTCCTAACCGGAGGGCAAGGGGCCAACGTCCTGACTTTC. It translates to CASSLLTGGQGANVLTF.

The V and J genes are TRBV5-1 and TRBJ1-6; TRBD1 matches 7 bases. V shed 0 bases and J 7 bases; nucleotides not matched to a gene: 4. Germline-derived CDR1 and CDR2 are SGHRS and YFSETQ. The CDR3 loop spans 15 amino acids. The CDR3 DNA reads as TGCGCCAGCAGCTTGGAAGACAGGGCCAATTCACCCCTCCACTTT. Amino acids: CASSLEDRANSPLHF.

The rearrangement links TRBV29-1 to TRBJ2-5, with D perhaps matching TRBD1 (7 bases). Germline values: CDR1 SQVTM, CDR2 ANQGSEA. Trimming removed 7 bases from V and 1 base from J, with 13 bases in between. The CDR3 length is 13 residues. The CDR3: CSGYRGGQETQYF. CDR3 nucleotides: TGCAGCGGGTACAGGGGAGGCCAAGAGACCCAGTACTTC.

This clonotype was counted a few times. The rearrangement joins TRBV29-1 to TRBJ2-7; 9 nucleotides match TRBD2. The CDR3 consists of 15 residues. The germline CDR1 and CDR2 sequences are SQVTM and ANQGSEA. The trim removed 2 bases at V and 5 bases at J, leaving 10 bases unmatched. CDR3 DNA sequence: TGCAGCGTTGAAAGTGTCGGCGGGGGGGCAGACGAGCAGTACTTC. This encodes CSVESVGGGADEQYF.

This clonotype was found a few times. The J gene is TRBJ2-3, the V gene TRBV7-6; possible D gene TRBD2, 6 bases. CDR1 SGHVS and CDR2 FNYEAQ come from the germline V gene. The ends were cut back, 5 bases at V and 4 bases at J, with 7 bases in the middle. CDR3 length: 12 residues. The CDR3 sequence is CASSRGADTQYF. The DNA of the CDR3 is TGTGCCAGCAGCCGCGGGGCAGATACGCAGTATTTT.

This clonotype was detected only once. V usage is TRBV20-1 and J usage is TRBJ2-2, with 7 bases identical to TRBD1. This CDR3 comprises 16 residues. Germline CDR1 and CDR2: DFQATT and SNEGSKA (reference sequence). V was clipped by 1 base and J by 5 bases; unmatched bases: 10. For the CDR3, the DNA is TGCAGTGCTAGAGTAACAGGGGCGTCAGGGACCGGGGAGCTGTTTTTT. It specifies CSARVTGASGTGELFF.

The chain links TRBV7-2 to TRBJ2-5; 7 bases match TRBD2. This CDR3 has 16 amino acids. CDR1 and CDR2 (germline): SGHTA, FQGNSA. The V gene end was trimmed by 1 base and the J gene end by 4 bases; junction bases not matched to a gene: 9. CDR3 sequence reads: CASSLGQGWGGETQYF. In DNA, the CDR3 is TGTGCCAGCAGCTTAGGTCAGGGCTGGGGGGGAGAGACCCAGTACTTC.

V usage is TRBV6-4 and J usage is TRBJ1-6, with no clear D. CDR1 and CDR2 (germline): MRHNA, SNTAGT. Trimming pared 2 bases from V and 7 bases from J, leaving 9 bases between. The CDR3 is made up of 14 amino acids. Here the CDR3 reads CASSDRAGNSPLHF. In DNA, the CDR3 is TGTGCCAGCAGTGACCGGGCGGGGAATTCACCCCTCCACTTT.

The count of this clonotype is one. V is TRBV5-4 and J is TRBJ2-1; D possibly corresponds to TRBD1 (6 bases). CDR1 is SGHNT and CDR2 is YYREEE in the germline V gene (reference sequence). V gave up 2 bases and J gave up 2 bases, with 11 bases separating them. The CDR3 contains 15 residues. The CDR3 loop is CASSFGQLAYNEQFF. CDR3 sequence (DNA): TGTGCCAGCAGCTTTGGACAGTTAGCCTACAATGAGCAGTTCTTC. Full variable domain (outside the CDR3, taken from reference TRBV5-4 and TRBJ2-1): ETGVTQSPTHLIKTRGQQVTLRCSSQSGHNTVSWYQQALGQGPQFIFQYYREEENGRGNFPPRFSGLQFPNYSSELNVNALELDDSALYLCASSFGQLAYNEQFFGPGTRLTVL.

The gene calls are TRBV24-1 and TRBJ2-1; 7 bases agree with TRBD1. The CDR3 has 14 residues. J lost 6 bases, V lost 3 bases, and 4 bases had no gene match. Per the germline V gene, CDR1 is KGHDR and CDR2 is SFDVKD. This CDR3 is CATSDTGTVNEQFF. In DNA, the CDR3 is TGTGCCACCAGTGATACCGGGACAGTCAATGAGCAGTTCTTC.

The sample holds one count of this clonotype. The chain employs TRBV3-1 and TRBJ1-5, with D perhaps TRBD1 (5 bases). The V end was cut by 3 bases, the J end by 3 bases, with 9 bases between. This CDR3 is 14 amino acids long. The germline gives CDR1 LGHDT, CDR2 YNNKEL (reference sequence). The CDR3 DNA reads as TGTGCCAGCAGCCAGGACATGATCAATCAGCCCCAGCATTTT. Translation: CASSQDMINQPQHF. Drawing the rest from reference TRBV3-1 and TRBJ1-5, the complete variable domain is DTAVSQTPKYLVTQMGNDKSIKCEQNLGHDTMYWYKQDSKKFLKIMFSYNNKELIINETVPNRFSPKSPDKAHLNLHINSLELGDSAVYFCASSQDMINQPQHFGDGTRLSIL.

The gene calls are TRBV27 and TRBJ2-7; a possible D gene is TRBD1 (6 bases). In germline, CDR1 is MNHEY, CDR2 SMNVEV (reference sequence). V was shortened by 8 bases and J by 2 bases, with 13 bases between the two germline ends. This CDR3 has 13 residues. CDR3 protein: CASGQRLAYEQYF. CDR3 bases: TGTGCCAGCGGACAGCGGCTTGCCTACGAGCAGTACTTC.

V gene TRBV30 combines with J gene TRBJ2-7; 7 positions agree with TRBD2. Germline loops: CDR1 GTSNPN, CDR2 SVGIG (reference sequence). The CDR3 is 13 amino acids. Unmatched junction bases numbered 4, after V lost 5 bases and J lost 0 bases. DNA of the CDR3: TGTGCCTGGGAGCGGGGTAGCTCCTACGAGCAGTACTTC. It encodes CAWERGSSYEQYF.

CDR3: CASSLGGLAGDHKEQYF. Here the CDR3 DNA reads TGTGCCAGCAGCTTGGGAGGACTAGCGGGGGACCACAAAGAGCAGTACTTC. V usage is TRBV5-4 and J usage is TRBJ2-7; 13 bases fit TRBD2. The length of the CDR3 is 17 residues. The junction had 10 bases not matched to a gene; V was cut back by 0 bases and J by 7 bases. Germline CDR1 is SGHNT and CDR2 is YYREEE (reference sequence).